This T cell receptor beta chain was profiled in a study of blood T cell repertoires in COVID-19. The CDR3 runs to 16 residues. Germline loops: CDR1 SEHNR, CDR2 FQNEAQ (reference sequence). Trimming cost V 0 bases and J 3 bases; bases outside gene matches: 8. Seattle's cohort entered during active infection and was followed longitudinally. Assay: immunoSEQ multiplex PCR; the TCRdb copy retains only in-frame clones and omits some. This table has 190,000 or so clones, roughly 94% appearing once. The rearrangement joins TRBV7-9 to TRBJ2-7; 7 bases fit TRBD1. The sequenced material came from peripheral blood. The clonotype comes from a young man with COVID-19, enrolled during active disease. CDR3 in amino acids: CASSLAPGTELYEQYF. The CDR3 region has the DNA TGTGCCAGCAGCTTAGCCCCCGGGACAGAGCTCTACGAGCAGTACTTC.